Below are 20 T cell receptor beta chains sequenced from a single sample in a study of blood T cell repertoires in COVID-19. Libraries were prepared by immunoSEQ multiplex PCR; TCRdb keeps only in-frame clonotypes and omits some of them. The sample lists approximately 250,000 clones, around nine tenths occurring once. Sequenced: PBMCs or T cells enriched from blood (not recorded which). Source of these receptors: a woman younger than 45 who had recovered from COVID-19.

The chain carries TRBV7-9 and TRBJ1-4; D is undetermined. From germline, CDR1 is SEHNR and CDR2 FQNEAQ (reference sequence). Trimming removed 7 bases at V and 2 bases at J, with 14 bases between. This CDR3 contains 15 residues. In nucleotides, the CDR3 is TGTGCCAGCACCGCCCAGGAGGGCACTAATGAAAAACTGTTTTTT. Translation gives CASTAQEGTNEKLFF.

This chain connects TRBV3-1 (or the pseudogene TRBV3-2) to TRBJ2-2; D is unclear. V was shortened by 0 bases and J by 3 bases, with 5 bases between the two germline ends. CDR3 length equals 14 residues. Germline CDR1 and CDR2: LGHDT and YNNKEL (reference sequence). In DNA form, the CDR3 reads TGTGCCAGCAGCCAAGATGGGCACACCGGGGAGCTGTTTTTT. It translates to CASSQDGHTGELFF.

This clone has more than one count but fewer than ten. The CDR3: CASSQETSAWTDTQYF. The CDR3 DNA follows: TGCGCCAGCAGCCAAGAAACTAGCGCATGGACAGATACGCAGTATTTT. The chain carries TRBV4-1 and TRBJ2-3; 7 positions agree with TRBD2. The CDR3 has 16 amino acids. V dropped 0 bases and J dropped 3; count of bases not matched to a gene: 6. Germline loops: CDR1 MGHRA, CDR2 YSYEKL.

The rearrangement links TRBV27 to TRBJ2-3, with 7 bases that match TRBD1. Germline CDR1 and CDR2: MNHEY and SMNVEV (reference sequence). V lost 9 bases, J lost 4 bases, and 16 bases stayed unmatched. The CDR3 is 16 residues long. The CDR3: CASALRTGVIADTQYF. CDR3 sequence (DNA): TGTGCCAGTGCTCTCCGGACAGGCGTTATTGCAGATACGCAGTATTTT.

A word on this clone: Other DNA sequences of this sample code for an identical CDR3. The chain couples TRBV19 to TRBJ2-7; tentative D call: TRBD2 (6 bases). Trimming pared 1 base from V and 6 bases from J, leaving 7 bases between. Germline V gene lookup returns CDR1 LNHDA and CDR2 SQIVND (reference sequence). The CDR3 consists of 12 residues. The DNA for the CDR3 is TGTGCCAGTAGTATAGGGGGAGGCGAGCAGTACTTC. This translates into CASSIGGGEQYF.

The chain has TRBV27 and TRBJ1-5, with D maybe TRBD1 (5 bases). The CDR3 consists of 14 residues. The germline V gene has CDR1 MNHEY and CDR2 SMNVEV (reference sequence). Trimming took 10 bases from V and 1 from J, leaving 14 bases between them. The CDR3 bases are TGTGCCACCCAAGATCAGGGAAGCAATCAGCCCCAGCATTTT. Translated, it gives CATQDQGSNQPQHF.

The chain recombines TRBV24-1 with TRBJ2-1; TRBD2 matches at 8 bases. The length of the CDR3 is 12 residues. The germline V gene has CDR1 KGHDR and CDR2 SFDVKD. The ends lost 8 bases at V and 7 bases at J; junction bases unmatched: 3. This chain's CDR3 is CATISGANEQFF. The CDR3 DNA reads TGTGCCACCATTAGCGGGGCTAATGAGCAGTTCTTC.

CDR3 nucleotide sequence: TGTGCCAGCATCTCTCAGGACAGGACCCAAGAGACCCAGTACTTC. It yields the protein CASISQDRTQETQYF. The chain is built from TRBV5-6 and TRBJ2-5; 7 bases line up with TRBD1. J lost 1 base, V lost 6 bases, and 9 bases had no gene match. The CDR3 length is 15 residues. CDR1 is SGHDT and CDR2 is YYEEEE in the germline V gene.

CDR3 bases: TGTGCCAGCAGCCAAGATGCAGGTTACACAGATACGCAGTATTTT. Translating it yields CASSQDAGYTDTQYF. The J gene is TRBJ2-3, the V gene TRBV14; D not certain. CDR3 length equals 15 residues. Germline CDR1 is SGHDN and CDR2 is FVKESK. V gave up 0 bases and J gave up 2 bases, with 9 bases separating them.

The rearrangement uses TRBV11-2 and TRBJ1-1; D unresolved. CDR1 is SGHAT, CDR2 FQNNGV, per germline. V was clipped by 1 base and J by 2 bases, with 8 bases between them. The CDR3 has 14 amino acids. The CDR3 reads CASSLVGVNTEAFF. The CDR3 DNA reads TGTGCCAGCAGCTTAGTGGGAGTTAACACTGAAGCTTTCTTT.

This chain uses TRBV19 with TRBJ1-2; D is ambiguous. This CDR3 has 13 amino acids. Germline V gives CDR1 LNHDA, CDR2 SQIVND (reference sequence). V shed 5 bases and J shed 4 bases, with 11 bases lying between them. CDR3 region: CASSSGDGYGYTF. CDR3 nucleotides: TGTGCCAGTAGTTCCGGGGATGGCTATGGCTACACCTTC.

The chain couples TRBV11-2 to TRBJ1-1; TRBD1 matches 7 bases. Germline assignment: CDR1 SGHAT and CDR2 FQNNGV. V lost 2 bases, J lost 4 bases, and 4 bases stayed unmatched. The length of the CDR3 is 14 residues. CDR3 region: CASSLSQGGTEAFF. The CDR3 nucleotides are TGTGCCAGCAGCTTATCCCAGGGGGGCACTGAAGCTTTCTTT.

V is TRBV5-4 and J is TRBJ1-4; TRBD1 matches at 9 bases. Germline CDR1 and CDR2: SGHNT and YYREEE (reference sequence). This CDR3 region has 15 residues. The junction had 1 base not matched to a gene; V was cut back by 2 bases and J by 2 bases. The CDR3 nucleotides read TGTGCCAGCAGCTTTACAGGGGGCACTAATGAAAAACTGTTTTTT. Protein sequence: CASSFTGGTNEKLFF.

The chain uses TRBV19 and TRBJ1-6; TRBD1 agrees at 10 bases. The germline V gene encodes CDR1 LNHDA and CDR2 SQIVND (reference sequence). The trim removed 7 bases at V and 6 bases at J, leaving 12 bases unmatched. CDR3 length equals 17 residues. In DNA, the CDR3 is TGTGCCAGTACCCCGGGACAGGGGTCTTACTTTAATTCACCCCTCCACTTT. This gives the protein CASTPGQGSYFNSPLHF. Full variable domain (rest looked up from reference TRBV19 and TRBJ1-6): DGGITQSPKYLFRKEGQNVTLSCEQNLNHDAMYWYRQDPGQGLRLIYYSQIVNDFQKGDIAEGYSVSREKKESFPLTVTSAQKNPTAFYLCASTPGQGSYFNSPLHFGNGTRLTVT.

J is TRBJ2-7 and V is TRBV27; 9 bases align to TRBD1. J was trimmed by 2 bases and V by 4 bases; bases with no gene match: 12. The CDR3 extends over 17 amino acids. The germline V gene has CDR1 MNHEY and CDR2 SMNVEV (reference sequence). This chain's CDR3 is CASSYPFGTGPPYEQYF. For the CDR3, the DNA is TGTGCCAGCAGTTACCCATTCGGGACAGGGCCTCCCTACGAGCAGTACTTC.

The chain has TRBV11-2 and TRBJ2-2, with D possibly being TRBD1 (5 bases). In germline, CDR1 is SGHAT, CDR2 FQNNGV. The CDR3 spans 15 residues. Trimming left V 2 bases short and J 3 bases short, with 10 bases between. As DNA, the CDR3 is TGTGCCAGCAGCTTAAGGTGGGGCTACACCGGGGAGCTGTTTTTT. Its translation: CASSLRWGYTGELFF.

The chain uses TRBV2 and TRBJ1-3; 9 bases match TRBD1. There are 17 residues in the CDR3. Looked up from germline, CDR1 is SNHLY and CDR2 is FYNNEI. The junction had 9 bases not matched to a gene; V was cut back by 0 bases and J by 6 bases. The CDR3: CASSEAEIQGAQNTIYF. The CDR3 DNA sequence: TGTGCCAGCAGTGAAGCGGAAATACAGGGGGCGCAAAACACCATATATTTT. Variable domain in full (rest from reference TRBV2 and TRBJ1-3): EPEVTQTPSHQVTQMGQEVILRCVPISNHLYFYWYRQILGQKVEFLVSFYNNEISEKSEIFDDQFSVERPDGSNFTLKIRSTKLEDSAMYFCASSEAEIQGAQNTIYFGEGSWLTVV.

The CDR3 DNA reads TGCGCCAGCAGCCAAGTTCTATACCGCCGATTTGAACAAGGCGGGGTTGCTTTCTTT. Its translation: CASSQVLYRRFEQGGVAFF. The genes are TRBV4-3 and TRBJ1-1, with D uncertain. The CDR3 is 19 amino acids. The V and J ends lost 1 base and 11 bases respectively, with 32 bases between them. The germline gives CDR1 LGHNA, CDR2 YSLEER.

This chain connects TRBV7-9 to TRBJ2-7; 7 nucleotides match TRBD1. Trimming took 5 bases from V and 3 from J; bases not matched to a gene: 16. The CDR3 sequence is 17 residues long. CDR1 is SEHNR and CDR2 is FQNEAQ in the germline V gene (reference sequence). Here the CDR3 reads CASSPRDSAKAGYEQYF. CDR3 coding DNA: TGTGCCAGCAGCCCAAGGGACAGTGCTAAGGCCGGCTACGAGCAGTACTTC.

In its sample, this clone was seen once. The rearrangement joins TRBV19 to TRBJ2-1; a possible D gene is TRBD2 (6 bases). CDR1 is LNHDA, CDR2 SQIVND, per germline (reference sequence). There are 15 residues in the CDR3. V lost 7 bases, J lost 8 bases, and 21 bases lay in between. The CDR3 loop is CASTLGGAGVDEQFF. The CDR3 DNA sequence: TGTGCCAGTACCCTTGGAGGGGCGGGCGTTGATGAGCAGTTCTTC.